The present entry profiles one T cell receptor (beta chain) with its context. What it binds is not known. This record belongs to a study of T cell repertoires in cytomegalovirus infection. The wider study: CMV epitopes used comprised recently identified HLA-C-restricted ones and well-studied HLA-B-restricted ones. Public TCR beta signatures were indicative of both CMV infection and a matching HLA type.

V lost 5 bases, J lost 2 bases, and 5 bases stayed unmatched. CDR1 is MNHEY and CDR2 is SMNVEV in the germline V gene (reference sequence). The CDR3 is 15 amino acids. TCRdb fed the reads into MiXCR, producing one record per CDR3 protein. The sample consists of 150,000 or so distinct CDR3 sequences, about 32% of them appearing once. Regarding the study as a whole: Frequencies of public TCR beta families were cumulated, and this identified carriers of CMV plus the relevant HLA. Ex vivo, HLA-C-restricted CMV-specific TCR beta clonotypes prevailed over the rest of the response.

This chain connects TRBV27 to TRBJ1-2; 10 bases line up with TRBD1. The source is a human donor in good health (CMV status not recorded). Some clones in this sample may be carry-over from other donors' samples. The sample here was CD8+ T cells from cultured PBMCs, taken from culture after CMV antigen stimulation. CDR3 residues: CASSLRTGGNYGYTF. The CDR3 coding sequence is TGTGCCAGCAGTCTACGGACAGGGGGGAACTATGGCTACACCTTC.